These 10 T cell receptor beta chains were all obtained from the same sample, sequenced in a study of blood T cell repertoires in COVID-19. Sequenced by immunoSEQ multiplex PCR; TCRdb stores in-frame clones only, minus some. The data show 250,000 to 300,000 clones, with approximately 86% seen just once and 2.2% held by the top ten. Sequencing used peripheral blood. The receptors here all came from a woman between 45 and 60 years old who had recovered from COVID-19.

This clone has only one observation. This chain links TRBV5-1 with TRBJ2-5; the D gene is possibly TRBD2 (6 bases). Germline CDR1 SGHRS, CDR2 YFSETQ. V gave up 0 bases and J gave up 5 bases, with 11 bases separating them. CDR3 length: 14 residues. The CDR3 here is CASSLDGGFETQYF. DNA of the CDR3: TGCGCCAGCAGCTTGGACGGGGGATTCGAGACCCAGTACTTC.

The CDR3 DNA reads TGTGCCAGCAGTTATTTCGGACAGACCTATGGCTACACCTTC. Translation: CASSYFGQTYGYTF. The rearrangement links TRBV6-2 or TRBV6-3 to TRBJ1-2; D may be TRBD1 (6 bases). Trimming left V 3 bases short and J 4 bases short, with 12 bases between. Germline V gene data show CDR1 as MNHEY and CDR2 as SVGEGT. This CDR3 has 14 residues.

This clone was counted only a few times. The genes are TRBV28 and TRBJ2-1; D possibly corresponds to TRBD2 (5 bases). The CDR3 is 15 residues long. Trimming shortened V by 4 bases and J by 6 bases, and 16 bases separated the two germline ends. Germline V gene sequence: CDR1 MDHEN, CDR2 SYDVKM. The CDR3 reads CASSYLTRRFNEQFF. The CDR3, as DNA: TGTGCCAGCAGTTATCTCACTAGAAGATTCAATGAGCAGTTCTTC.

The count of this clone is one. V usage is TRBV6-5 and J usage is TRBJ1-2, with a weak D call TRBD1 (5 bases). In germline, CDR1 is MNHEY, CDR2 SVGAGI. CDR3 length equals 13 residues. Trimming removed 2 bases at V and 4 bases at J, with 8 bases between. The CDR3 spells CASSYGGGYGYTF. CDR3 coding DNA: TGTGCCAGCAGTTACGGGGGAGGCTATGGCTACACCTTC.

As DNA, the CDR3 is TGCGCCAGCAGCTTGGCAGGGGCGGTAGGGGAAAAACTGTTTTTT. This gives the protein CASSLAGAVGEKLFF. The rearrangement links TRBV5-1 to TRBJ1-4, with a weak D call TRBD1 (6 bases). With 0 bases removed from V and 8 bases from J, the gap between germline ends came to 14 bases. Germline-derived CDR1 and CDR2 are SGHRS and YFSETQ. This CDR3 contains 15 residues.

This clone was picked up a small number of times. This CDR3 is CASMTGTGGGEAFF. The CDR3 coding sequence is TGTGCCAGCATGACCGGGACAGGGGGCGGTGAAGCTTTCTTT. The rearrangement uses TRBV3-1 (or the pseudogene TRBV3-2) and TRBJ1-1, with 12 bases fitting TRBD1. This CDR3 contains 14 residues. Germline values: CDR1 LGHDT, CDR2 YNNKEL (reference sequence). With V trimmed by 7 bases and J by 7 bases, 7 bases remained unmatched.

The rearrangement links TRBV5-1 to TRBJ1-1, with 10 bases identical to TRBD1. Looked up from germline, CDR1 is SGHRS and CDR2 is YFSETQ. CDR3 length equals 15 residues. V lost 0 bases, J lost 4 bases, and 3 bases stayed unmatched. CDR3 nucleotides: TGCGCCAGCAGCTTGGGGGACAGGGGCATCACTGAAGCTTTCTTT. It encodes CASSLGDRGITEAFF.

This clone appeared once. CDR3: CAWRETGTLGAFF. The CDR3 coding sequence is TGTGCCTGGAGAGAAACCGGGACTTTAGGAGCTTTCTTT. The V gene is TRBV30, the J gene TRBJ1-1; possibly TRBD1 for D (5 bases). Germline V gene sequence: CDR1 GTSNPN, CDR2 SVGIG (reference sequence). There are 13 residues in the CDR3. The V gene lost 3 bases and the J gene lost 10 bases, with 18 bases spanning the gap.

The J gene is TRBJ1-1, the V gene TRBV12-3 or TRBV12-4; D gene ambiguous. The CDR3 covers 13 residues. Deletions cut 7 bases from V and 0 bases from J, with 9 bases between. The CDR3 DNA sequence: TGTGCCAGCACCTCCCGGGTGAACACTGAAGCTTTCTTT. Its protein is CASTSRVNTEAFF.

The V gene is TRBV9, the J gene TRBJ1-4, with 7 bases that match TRBD1. After removal of 4 bases from V and 4 bases from J, the junction contained 7 bases not matched to a gene. Germline lookup yields CDR1 SGDLS and CDR2 YYNGEE. The CDR3 runs 15 residues. The DNA of the CDR3 is TGTGCCAGCAGCCCAGGGACAGTTAGTAATGAAAAACTGTTTTTT. It specifies CASSPGTVSNEKLFF.